Listed below are T cell receptor beta chains from one sample, sequenced in a study of cytomegalovirus exposure and HLA in healthy donors. Using immunoSEQ multiplex PCR, the repertoire was profiled, and TCRdb retains in-frame clones only, with some absent. In the table there are around 160,000 clones, 91% of which are singletons. The specimen was PBMCs. The receptors were sampled from a woman between 18 and 30 years old in good health and CMV-seropositive. Each CDR3 is given with its conserved first and last residue. The order of the fields is CDR3 protein, V gene, D gene, J gene. A D gene is named only where the DNA matches it firmly.

CDR3 protein: CASSLHRARTGELFF
V gene: TRBV7-9
D gene: .
J gene: TRBJ2-2

CDR3 protein: CASAPGINEKLFF
V gene: TRBV18
D gene: .
J gene: TRBJ1-4

CDR3 protein: CASRGIAGGIGELFF
V gene: TRBV19
D gene: TRBD2
J gene: TRBJ2-2

CDR3 protein: CASRTGVNTEAFF
V gene: TRBV28
D gene: TRBD1
J gene: TRBJ1-1

CDR3 protein: CASSEAHGGGYGYTF
V gene: TRBV6-1
D gene: .
J gene: TRBJ1-2

CDR3 protein: CASSPAGHGRGDIQYF
V gene: TRBV5-6
D gene: .
J gene: TRBJ2-4

CDR3 protein: CASSWDRDRDSNQPQHF
V gene: TRBV7-7
D gene: TRBD1
J gene: TRBJ1-5

CDR3 protein: CASSPRQTTSGRKTGELFF
V gene: TRBV18
D gene: TRBD2
J gene: TRBJ2-2

CDR3 protein: CASSQDYLPVLPTYTDTQYF
V gene: TRBV14
D gene: .
J gene: TRBJ2-3

CDR3 protein: CASSIQGSNTGELFF
V gene: TRBV19
D gene: .
J gene: TRBJ2-2

CDR3 protein: CASSSGVWYEQYF
V gene: TRBV27
D gene: .
J gene: TRBJ2-7

CDR3 protein: CASSGTETSTDTQYF
V gene: TRBV6-5
D gene: TRBD1
J gene: TRBJ2-3

CDR3 protein: CASTSGSDSYEQYF
V gene: TRBV19
D gene: TRBD2
J gene: TRBJ2-7

CDR3 protein: CATSRTTSGRRSDTQYF
V gene: TRBV15
D gene: TRBD2
J gene: TRBJ2-3

CDR3 protein: CASSPSVRGAGGEQFF
V gene: TRBV18
D gene: .
J gene: TRBJ2-1

CDR3 protein: CASSAGTGNQPQHF
V gene: TRBV28
D gene: TRBD1
J gene: TRBJ1-5

CDR3 protein: CASSLGLAGDSTDTQYF
V gene: TRBV5-8
D gene: TRBD2
J gene: TRBJ2-3

CDR3 protein: CASSLVGTQGHSTDTQYF
V gene: TRBV5-4
D gene: .
J gene: TRBJ2-3

CDR3 protein: CASSQYRAQGPSSNQPQHF
V gene: TRBV4-1
D gene: .
J gene: TRBJ1-5

CDR3 protein: CSVEASGRINNEQFF
V gene: TRBV29-1
D gene: TRBD2
J gene: TRBJ2-1

CDR3 protein: CATSPGDRDTGELFF
V gene: TRBV6-4
D gene: TRBD1
J gene: TRBJ2-2

CDR3 protein: CASSLRGQGRETQYF
V gene: TRBV6-5
D gene: TRBD1
J gene: TRBJ2-5

CDR3 protein: CASSPGGYEQYF
V gene: TRBV6-1
D gene: TRBD2
J gene: TRBJ2-7

CDR3 protein: CASSRTGGTWVMLKAFF
V gene: TRBV5-6
D gene: TRBD1
J gene: TRBJ1-1

CDR3 protein: CASSLSRQGRSYNSPLHF
V gene: TRBV27
D gene: TRBD1
J gene: TRBJ1-6

CDR3 protein: CASSLAGVPDTQYF
V gene: TRBV9
D gene: TRBD2
J gene: TRBJ2-3

CDR3 protein: CASSQVAGRTGGFKGQPQHF
V gene: TRBV4-1
D gene: TRBD1
J gene: TRBJ1-5

CDR3 protein: CASSYGNIGETQYF
V gene: TRBV28
D gene: .
J gene: TRBJ2-5

CDR3 protein: CASSPTGVSDTQYF
V gene: TRBV11-2
D gene: .
J gene: TRBJ2-3

CDR3 protein: CASRPWGGSENNEQFF
V gene: TRBV6-4
D gene: TRBD2
J gene: TRBJ2-1

CDR3 protein: CAWVAPPSREQYF
V gene: TRBV30
D gene: .
J gene: TRBJ2-7

CDR3 protein: CASRDGTANTEAFF
V gene: TRBV5-1
D gene: TRBD1
J gene: TRBJ1-1

CDR3 protein: CASGTGQGYGYTF
V gene: TRBV5-1
D gene: TRBD1
J gene: TRBJ1-2